The rows below give T cell receptor beta chains drawn from one sample of a study of blood T cells in healthy people across ages. TCRdb ran MiXCR on the 5' RACE reads and lists one entry per CDR3 protein. Seen here are about 1.5 million distinct CDR3 sequences, roughly 45% observed once, and the top ten hold roughly 7.9%. The specimen sequenced was blood. Source of these receptors: a woman under 30 in good health. CDR3s include the opening cysteine and the closing phenylalanine or tryptophan. D genes are given only for firm matches. Some rows have no size entry. The others give once, few or many, or a class for an expanded clone.

D gene,clone size,J gene,V gene,CDR3 protein,CDR3 DNA
.,.,TRBJ1-4,TRBV18,CASSPTSVRSNEKLFF,TGTGCCAGCTCACCAACTTCGGTCAGATCTAATGAAAAACTGTTTTTT
TRBD1,.,TRBJ2-4,TRBV2,CASGGDRTGAKNIQYF,TGTGCCAGCGGGGGAGACAGGACAGGAGCCAAAAACATTCAGTACTTC
TRBD1,.,TRBJ1-3,TRBV3-1,CASSQTWTGSSGNTIYF,TGTGCCAGCAGCCAAACGTGGACAGGGTCCTCTGGAAACACCATATATTTT
TRBD2,few,TRBJ2-7,TRBV11-2,CASSSGLAGGPRYNEQYF,TGTGCCAGCAGCTCTGGACTAGCGGGAGGGCCGCGTTACAATGAGCAGTACTTC
.,.,TRBJ2-6,TRBV7-8,CASSIMQGPGANVLTF,TGTGCCAGCAGCATTATGCAGGGGCCCGGGGCCAACGTCCTGACTTTC
TRBD1,.,TRBJ2-5,TRBV6-1,CASSEARTGGSLIIRGTQYF,TGTGCCAGCAGTGAAGCACGGACAGGGGGAAGTCTGATAATCAGAGGGACCCAGTACTTC
.,few,TRBJ2-5,TRBV7-2,CASTSLGGQETQYF,TGTGCCAGCACTAGCCTCGGGGGTCAAGAGACCCAGTACTTC
.,.,TRBJ1-2,TRBV20-1,CSATDPSALDGYTF,TGCAGTGCTACCGACCCCTCGGCCTTGGATGGCTACACCTTC
.,few,TRBJ2-3,TRBV7-9,CASSNTGHKSTDTQYF,TGTGCCAGCAGCAACACCGGGCACAAAAGCACAGATACGCAGTATTTT
.,.,TRBJ2-7,TRBV15,CATRFDRTPSYEQYF,TGTGCCACCAGATTCGACAGGACACCCTCCTACGAGCAGTACTTC
.,.,TRBJ2-1,TRBV6-2/TRBV6-3,CASSRRGNTYNEQFF,TGTGCCAGCAGCCGCCGGGGGAACACCTACAATGAGCAGTTCTTC
.,.,TRBJ1-5,TRBV24-1,CATSDRAGRVGQPQHF,TGTGCCACCAGTGATCGCGCAGGGAGGGTTGGCCAGCCCCAGCATTTT
.,.,TRBJ2-7,TRBV20-1,CSADRSFTGEQYF,TGCAGTGCCGATCGCAGTTTTACCGGCGAGCAGTACTTC
.,few,TRBJ2-7,TRBV10-3,CAISGSAVSYEQYF,TGTGCCATCAGTGGCTCGGCCGTTTCCTACGAGCAGTACTTC
.,few,TRBJ2-5,TRBV6-5,CASSDRNQETQYF,TGTGCCAGCAGTGACCGCAACCAAGAGACCCAGTACTTC
TRBD1,.,TRBJ2-2,TRBV6-5,CASSRGQPNTGELFF,TGTGCCAGCAGCCGGGGACAGCCGAACACCGGGGAGCTGTTTTTT
.,few,TRBJ2-1,TRBV4-1,CASSQEAPSSYNEQFF,TGCGCCAGCAGCCAAGAGGCCCCGAGCTCCTACAATGAGCAGTTCTTC
TRBD1,.,TRBJ1-2,TRBV12-3/TRBV12-4,CASTPRQGGGYTF,TGTGCCAGCACCCCTCGACAGGGAGGTGGCTACACCTTC
.,.,TRBJ1-2,TRBV21-1,CAPGPRQQTVYGYTF,TGTGCTCCGGGGCCACGACAGCAAACCGTCTATGGCTACACCTTC
.,many,TRBJ2-1,TRBV28,CASSWGYNEQFF,TGTGCCAGCAGTTGGGGCTACAATGAGCAGTTCTTC
.,.,TRBJ2-3,TRBV3-1,CASSQPGGAASDTQYF,TGTGCCAGCAGCCAGCCTGGAGGGGCGGCCTCCGATACGCAGTATTTT
.,.,TRBJ2-5,TRBV7-3,CASSSGISWGETQYF,TGTGCCAGCAGCTCAGGAATATCTTGGGGAGAGACCCAGTACTTC
TRBD2,few,TRBJ2-1,TRBV6-1,CASSEPLGTSGDNEQFF,TGTGCCAGCAGTGAACCGCTAGGGACTAGCGGTGACAATGAGCAGTTCTTC
TRBD1,.,TRBJ2-5,TRBV7-9,CASRTGGQGRETQYF,TGTGCCAGCAGAACAGGGGGACAGGGTCGGGAGACCCAGTACTTC
.,.,TRBJ2-1,TRBV6-5,CASNHLEGAYNEQFF,TGTGCCAGCAACCATCTGGAGGGGGCCTACAATGAGCAGTTCTTC
.,few,TRBJ1-6,TRBV2,CASAIRTGDSPLHF,TGTGCCAGCGCGATCAGAACAGGAGATTCACCCCTCCACTTT
TRBD2,.,TRBJ2-2,TRBV5-1,CASSFGVWAGGGTGELFF,TGCGCCAGCAGCTTCGGAGTATGGGCGGGAGGTGGCACCGGGGAGCTGTTTTTT
.,few,TRBJ2-1,TRBV9,CASSVSDSQQFF,TGTGCCAGCAGCGTATCGGACAGTCAGCAGTTCTTC